These T cell receptor beta chains were read from a single sample in a study of CD8+ T cells in alopecia areata. TCRdb's table, derived via immunoSEQ multiplex PCR, lists solely in-frame clones and lacks some. The sample lists roughly 180,000 clones, 60% to 70% seen once, with roughly 3.3% in the top ten. Here the sequenced sample was CD4+ T cells sorted from blood, taken at week 4, from a patient treated with tofacitinib. The source is a human donor with alopecia areata. Both conserved end residues are part of each CDR3. A D gene is named only where the DNA matches it firmly. Size values are once, few and many counts, or a class for expanded clones, and some rows have none.

v_call	clone_size	j_call	d_call	cdr3_aa	cdr3_nt
TRBV2	.	TRBJ2-7	.	CASSWVYEQYF	TGTGCCAGCAGTTGGGTTTACGAGCAGTACTTC
TRBV7-2	.	TRBJ1-3	.	CASQERPGNTIYF	TGTGCCAGCCAAGAGAGGCCGGGAAACACCATATATTTT
TRBV9	few	TRBJ2-7	.	CASSEAPRGEQYF	TGTGCCAGCAGCGAGGCCCCACGTGGCGAGCAGTACTTC
TRBV7-2	.	TRBJ2-5	TRBD2	CASSKEGGETQYF	TGTGCCAGCAGCAAGGAGGGAGGGGAGACCCAGTACTTC
TRBV29-1	.	TRBJ2-2	.	CSVDKGNTGELFF	TGCAGCGTTGATAAGGGAAACACCGGGGAGCTGTTTTTT
TRBV5-1	.	TRBJ2-5	.	CASSLGSGMETQYF	TGCGCCAGCAGCTTGGGATCGGGGATGGAGACCCAGTACTTC
TRBV29-1	.	TRBJ1-2	.	CSVEYNRDRRF	TGCAGCGTTGAATATAACAGAGACCGGCGCTTC
TRBV25-1	once	TRBJ1-3	.	CASSGNTIYF	TGTGCCAGCAGTGGAAACACCATATATTTT
TRBV9	.	TRBJ1-6	.	CASSVLGSGNSPLHF	TGTGCCAGCAGCGTATTAGGGTCCGGGAATTCACCCCTCCACTTT
TRBV27	.	TRBJ2-7	.	CASSFGVGAYEQYF	TGTGCCAGCAGTTTCGGAGTGGGGGCCTACGAGCAGTACTTC
TRBV30	.	TRBJ1-4	.	CAWSVQTTNEKLFF	TGTGCCTGGAGTGTACAGACAACTAATGAAAAACTGTTTTTT
TRBV20-1	.	TRBJ2-5	.	CSEGGETQYF	TGCAGTGAGGGGGGGGAGACCCAGTACTTC
TRBV29-1	few	TRBJ2-7	.	CSVDGVQGPGDEQYF	TGCAGCGTTGATGGGGTGCAGGGTCCTGGGGACGAGCAGTACTTC
TRBV29-1	few	TRBJ1-2	.	CSASENYGYTF	TGCAGCGCATCGGAAAACTATGGCTACACCTTC
TRBV2	.	TRBJ2-5	.	CASSDRVQETQYF	TGTGCCAGCAGTGACAGGGTACAAGAGACCCAGTACTTC
TRBV29-1	.	TRBJ2-7	.	CSVVVRGYEQYF	TGCAGCGTTGTAGTCAGGGGTTACGAGCAGTACTTC
TRBV4-1	.	TRBJ1-1	.	CASSQDTRNTEAFF	TGCGCCAGCAGCCAAGATACCAGGAACACTGAAGCTTTCTTT
TRBV30	.	TRBJ1-2	.	CAWSKGRRGYTF	TGTGCCTGGAGTAAGGGGAGACGAGGCTACACCTTC
TRBV5-1	.	TRBJ1-6	.	CASSLAGYSPLHF	TGCGCCAGCAGCTTGGCAGGCTATTCACCCCTCCACTTT
TRBV5-1	.	TRBJ2-6	.	CASSLTGFSGANVLTF	TGCGCCAGCAGCTTAACAGGGTTCTCTGGGGCCAACGTCCTGACTTTC
TRBV5-1	.	TRBJ1-6	.	CASSLPREYSPLHF	TGCGCCAGCAGCTTGCCCCGAGAATATTCACCCCTCCACTTT
TRBV5-1	.	TRBJ2-1	.	CASSFPRGSSYNEQFF	TGCGCCAGCAGCTTCCCCCGGGGGTCCTCCTACAATGAGCAGTTCTTC
TRBV28	.	TRBJ2-5	.	CASRKMGVETQYF	TGTGCCAGCAGGAAAATGGGAGTAGAGACCCAGTACTTC
TRBV5-1	few	TRBJ2-3	.	CASSLDPRTGTQYF	TGCGCCAGCAGCTTAGACCCCCGGACGGGTACGCAGTATTTT
TRBV7-6	.	TRBJ2-3	TRBD1	CASSSQAYQGADTQYF	TGTGCCAGCAGCTCACAGGCCTACCAGGGGGCAGATACGCAGTATTTT
TRBV30	.	TRBJ2-1	TRBD1	CAWNRGQAPNEQFF	TGTGCCTGGAACCGGGGACAGGCTCCTAATGAGCAGTTCTTC